The next 20 T cell receptor beta chains were all read from a single sample in a study of T cell changes during pregnancy in multiple sclerosis. Repertoires were generated with immunoSEQ multiplex PCR, while TCRdb's copy carries only in-frame clones and drops some. The repertoire has some 97,000 clones, about 90% of them found once; the top ten carry 1.9%. Specimen: peripheral blood, collected after pregnancy. The source of these receptors is a female donor with multiple sclerosis, enrolled in a pregnancy study.

V and J are TRBV15 and TRBJ1-2, with D possibly TRBD1 on 6 matching bases. The germline gives CDR1 LNHNV, CDR2 YYDKDF (reference sequence). The CDR3 runs 14 residues. Trimming removed 5 bases at V and 1 base at J, with 11 bases between. For the CDR3, the DNA is TGTGCCACCAGCGCGACAGGATTTAACTATGGCTACACCTTC. This sequence encodes CATSATGFNYGYTF.

This clone was observed a few times. This chain joins TRBV5-4 and TRBJ2-7; 9 nucleotides agree with TRBD1. The CDR3 is 15 amino acids. V was pared by 1 base and J by 5 bases, with 7 bases of the junction left unmatched. Germline CDR1 SGHNT, CDR2 YYREEE (reference sequence). The CDR3 bases are TGTGCCAGCAGCTTGCCGGGACAGGGCGGCCACGAGCAGTACTTC. It translates to CASSLPGQGGHEQYF.

The gene calls are TRBV9 and TRBJ2-7; 7 positions agree with TRBD1. The V and J ends lost 0 bases and 3 bases, in that order; junction bases with no gene match: 6. CDR3 size: 15 residues. Germline-derived CDR1 and CDR2 are SGDLS and YYNGEE. CDR3 DNA sequence: TGTGCCAGCAGCGTAGGGACAGGCTCGGGCTACGAGCAGTACTTC. This sequence encodes CASSVGTGSGYEQYF.

This clone has only one observation. V gene TRBV6-6 combines with J gene TRBJ2-5, with 8 bases aligning to TRBD2. Germline V gives CDR1 MNHNY, CDR2 SVGAGI (reference sequence). This CDR3 has 14 amino acids. V trimming: 5 bases; J trimming: 6 bases; junction bases outside the gene matches: 8. The CDR3 sequence: CASSPGGSLQTQYF. The DNA for the CDR3 is TGTGCCAGCAGTCCGGGGGGGTCCCTGCAGACCCAGTACTTC.

J is TRBJ1-1 and V is TRBV19; perhaps TRBD1 as D (6 bases). Germline V gene lookup returns CDR1 LNHDA and CDR2 SQIVND (reference sequence). V was shortened by 4 bases and J by 4 bases, with 13 bases between the two germline ends. This CDR3 region has 14 residues. This CDR3 reads CASSTTGSSTEAFF. In nucleotides, the CDR3 is TGTGCCAGTAGTACAACAGGGAGTAGCACTGAAGCTTTCTTT.

The chain recombines TRBV6-5 with TRBJ1-4; D gene unclear. Germline-derived CDR1 and CDR2 are MNHEY and SVGAGI. The germline V and J ends were trimmed by 6 bases and 5 bases, with 13 bases remaining between them. This CDR3 region has 14 residues. CDR3 in amino acids: CASSWSFLNEKLFF. As DNA, the CDR3 is TGTGCCAGCAGCTGGAGTTTTTTAAATGAAAAACTGTTTTTT.

This chain joins TRBV10-1 and TRBJ1-2, with 7 bases that match TRBD1. The CDR3 runs 13 residues. Germline V gene data show CDR1 as WNHNN and CDR2 as SYGVQD (reference sequence). The J segment lost 2 bases and the V segment lost 6 bases, leaving 3 bases of the junction unmatched. The CDR3 bases are TGCGCCAGCAGGGGGACAGCAAACTATGGCTACACCTTC. This translates into CASRGTANYGYTF.

CDR3 bases: TGCGCCAGCAGCTTGGTTTTTCAGGGGACCTACAATGAGCAGTTCTTC. Translation: CASSLVFQGTYNEQFF. V and J are TRBV5-1 and TRBJ2-1, with D perhaps TRBD1 (6 bases). V lost 0 bases and J lost 2, with 12 bases in between. This CDR3 has 16 amino acids. In germline, CDR1 is SGHRS, CDR2 YFSETQ.

The rearrangement uses TRBV7-2 and TRBJ1-6; D remains unclear. Looked up from germline, CDR1 is SGHTA and CDR2 is FQGNSA. The CDR3 has 15 amino acids. V was pared by 5 bases and J by 5 bases, with 13 bases between. The CDR3 sequence is CASSLHRGDNSPLHF. CDR3 bases: TGTGCCAGCAGCCTACACCGAGGAGATAATTCACCCCTCCACTTT.

J is TRBJ2-1 and V is TRBV5-4; D possibly corresponds to TRBD1 (5 bases). CDR1 and CDR2 (germline): SGHNT, YYREEE (reference sequence). The CDR3 covers 15 residues. V lost 2 bases and J lost 1, with 10 bases in between. CDR3 DNA: TGTGCCAGCAGCTTTTATCAGGGTTCCTACAATGAGCAGTTCTTC. It translates to CASSFYQGSYNEQFF. Supplemented by reference TRBV5-4 and TRBJ2-1, the full variable domain reads ETGVTQSPTHLIKTRGQQVTLRCSSQSGHNTVSWYQQALGQGPQFIFQYYREEENGRGNFPPRFSGLQFPNYSSELNVNALELDDSALYLCASSFYQGSYNEQFFGPGTRLTVL.

This chain uses TRBV11-2 with TRBJ2-3, with 8 bases fitting TRBD2. CDR1 SGHAT and CDR2 FQNNGV come from the germline V gene. The CDR3 runs 17 residues. V gave up 2 bases and J gave up 2 bases; unmatched junction bases: 9. The CDR3 DNA reads as TGTGCCAGCAGCTTACCCTCCAGACTAGCGAACACAGATACGCAGTATTTT. Translation gives CASSLPSRLANTDTQYF. The variable domain in full, with the rest retrieved from reference TRBV11-2 and TRBJ2-3, is EAGVAQSPRYKIIEKRQSVAFWCNPISGHATLYWYQQILGQGPKLLIQFQNNGVVDDSQLPKDRFSAERLKGVDSTLKIQPAKLEDSAVYLCASSLPSRLANTDTQYFGPGTRLTVL.

The chain recombines TRBV9 with TRBJ2-5, with 7 bases matching TRBD1. The CDR3 totals 14 residues. V lost 3 bases, J lost 6 bases, and 8 bases stayed unmatched. The germline V gene has CDR1 SGDLS and CDR2 YYNGEE. This CDR3 is CASSATDREKTQYF. The CDR3 nucleotides are TGTGCCAGCAGCGCTACCGACAGGGAGAAGACCCAGTACTTC.

V and J are TRBV9 and TRBJ2-2; D call uncertain. The germline CDR1 and CDR2 sequences are SGDLS and YYNGEE. Trimming cost V 0 bases and J 4 bases, with 7 bases left between them. The CDR3 covers 14 residues. The DNA of the CDR3 is TGTGCCAGCAGCGTAGGTAGCAGCACCGGGGAGCTGTTTTTT. Its protein product is CASSVGSSTGELFF.

The rearrangement uses TRBV7-3 and TRBJ1-4; D is unresolved. Trimming removed 5 bases from V and 4 bases from J, with 8 bases in between. The CDR3 contains 13 residues. CDR1 SGHTA and CDR2 FQGTGA come from the germline V gene. CDR3 DNA: TGTGCCAGCAGCCGTTCGGTTAATGAAAAACTGTTTTTT. It encodes CASSRSVNEKLFF. Full variable domain (missing parts from reference TRBV7-3 and TRBJ1-4): GAGVSQTPSNKVTEKGKYVELRCDPISGHTALYWYRQSLGQGPEFLIYFQGTGAADDSGLPNDRFFAVRPEGSVSTLKIQRTERGDSAVYLCASSRSVNEKLFFGSGTQLSVL.

The chain links TRBV28 to TRBJ1-6; D uncertain. Germline loops: CDR1 MDHEN, CDR2 SYDVKM. V lost 2 bases and J lost 0, with 8 bases in between. The CDR3 sequence is 16 residues long. The CDR3 bases are TGTGCCAGCAGTTTACTGGGGAGCTCCTATAATTCACCCCTCCACTTT. Its translation is CASSLLGSSYNSPLHF.

V and J are TRBV29-1 and TRBJ1-4; D is perhaps TRBD1 (6 bases). The germline gives CDR1 SQVTM, CDR2 ANQGSEA. V dropped 3 bases and J dropped 10 bases, with 12 bases sitting between them. The CDR3 loop spans 12 amino acids. CDR3 DNA: TGCAGCGTTGAGATGGGGGCTGGAAAACTGTTTTTT. Protein sequence: CSVEMGAGKLFF.

The chain has TRBV7-8 and TRBJ2-7; 7 bases align to TRBD1. Looked up from germline, CDR1 is SGHVS and CDR2 is FQNEAQ. This CDR3 spans 14 amino acids. Germline trimming cut 5 bases from V and 4 bases from J; bases unmatched to any gene: 8. CDR3 sequence (DNA): TGTGCCAGCAGCCCCCGGGACAGAACTTACGAGCAGTACTTC. As protein: CASSPRDRTYEQYF.

This rearrangement joins TRBV10-3 to TRBJ2-7; possibly TRBD1 for D (6 bases). The germline V gene has CDR1 ENHRY and CDR2 SYGVKD. CDR3 length: 14 residues. Trimming took 4 bases from V and 2 from J, leaving 12 bases between them. The CDR3 coding sequence is TGTGCCATCAGTGGGAACAGGGCTCCCTACGAGCAGTACTTC. It translates to CAISGNRAPYEQYF.

The chain joins TRBV4-3 to TRBJ1-4; 7 nucleotides line up with TRBD1. CDR3 length equals 16 residues. Per the germline V gene, CDR1 is LGHNA and CDR2 is YSLEER. Unmatched junction bases numbered 9, after V lost 3 bases and J lost 5 bases. The CDR3 loop reads CASSQGPKQGNEKLFF. In DNA, the CDR3 is TGCGCCAGCAGCCAGGGGCCGAAACAGGGGAATGAAAAACTGTTTTTT.

The rearrangement uses TRBV2 and TRBJ1-2, with D possibly being TRBD1 (6 bases). The CDR3 sequence is 13 residues long. Trimming stripped 7 bases from V and 4 bases from J, with 13 bases between. Germline CDR1 reads SNHLY; CDR2 reads FYNNEI. The DNA for the CDR3 is TGTGCCAGCAAACAAACAGGGAGCTATGGCTACACCTTC. It is translated as CASKQTGSYGYTF.